The T cell receptor (beta chain) described here comes from a study of blood T cell repertoires in COVID-19. About the research overall: The United States, Italy and Spain provided the acute and convalescent COVID-19 samples.

As handled by the study authors: The authors estimated nucleated cell counts from reference gene primer amplification. Method: immunoSEQ multiplex PCR; TCRdb's copy keeps in-frame clones and lacks some. V, J and clone size derive from that table, while D and trimming were established from the DNA sequence. This sample has around 25,000 clones, with 80% to 90% found just once. With 2 bases removed from V and 7 bases from J, the gap between germline ends came to 14 bases. The CDR3 is 14 residues long. Germline CDR1 and CDR2: SGHTA and FQGNSA. This clonotype was sampled from a man aged 65 to 79 with acute or convalescent COVID-19. Sequenced input: peripheral blood. V usage is TRBV7-2 and J usage is TRBJ1-2, with no clear D. The CDR3 region is CASSLWQAEAGYTF. CDR3 bases: TGTGCCAGCAGCTTATGGCAGGCGGAGGCTGGCTACACCTTC.